The 9 T cell receptor beta chains given below trace back to one sample, sequenced in a study of blood T cell repertoires in COVID-19. The assay was immunoSEQ multiplex PCR, and TCRdb's table has in-frame clones only and misses some. The sample comprises about 350,000 clones, almost 90% of which are singletons, and 7% to 8% rests with the top ten. Sequenced input: peripheral blood. The receptors originated from a woman in her 70s with COVID-19, enrolled during active disease.

The V gene is TRBV5-1, the J gene TRBJ1-2, with D possibly matching TRBD1 (6 bases). Deletions cut 0 bases from V and 7 bases from J, with 10 bases between. CDR1 and CDR2 from the germline V gene are SGHRS and YFSETQ. This CDR3 is built from 13 residues. As DNA, the CDR3 is TGCGCCAGCAGCTTGGTGCAGGGGAGTGGCTACACCTTC. Translated: CASSLVQGSGYTF.

The rearrangement uses TRBV24-1 and TRBJ1-1, with D unclear. V was trimmed by 4 bases and J by 4 bases, leaving 9 bases between them. CDR1 is KGHDR, CDR2 SFDVKD, per germline. The CDR3 is 13 residues long. The CDR3 region has the DNA TGTGCCACCAGTGACCCTCCGGGCACTGAAGCTTTCTTT. Protein sequence: CATSDPPGTEAFF.

The chain carries TRBV28 and TRBJ1-6; 12 nucleotides align to TRBD1. The V segment lost 5 bases and the J segment 10 bases; nucleotides outside the gene matches: 6. This CDR3 has 15 residues. Germline assignment: CDR1 MDHEN and CDR2 SYDVKM. As DNA, the CDR3 is TGTGCCAGCAGTAGAGGGACAGGGGGCAAATCACCCCTCCACTTT. Translated, it gives CASSRGTGGKSPLHF.

This rearrangement joins TRBV30 to TRBJ2-7; 8 bases line up with TRBD2. CDR1 and CDR2 from the germline V gene are GTSNPN and SVGIG (reference sequence). CDR3 length: 14 amino acids. V gave up 2 bases and J gave up 4 bases; unmatched junction bases: 7. DNA of the CDR3: TGTGCCTGGAGTCTGGGCGAGCGGGGGTACGAGCAGTACTTC. This gives the protein CAWSLGERGYEQYF.

V is TRBV5-6 and J is TRBJ1-2; 10 bases fit TRBD1. The CDR3 loop spans 15 amino acids. Germline CDR1 SGHDT, CDR2 YYEEEE. After removal of 4 bases from V and 4 bases from J, the junction contained 7 bases not matched to a gene. The CDR3 is CASSRKGQGIYGYTF. As DNA, the CDR3 is TGTGCCAGCAGCCGCAAGGGACAGGGGATCTATGGCTACACCTTC.

This clone was counted between two and nine times. The chain recombines TRBV5-6 with TRBJ2-7; 8 nucleotides line up with TRBD1. The CDR3 sequence is 15 residues long. Trimming at V came to 2 bases and at J to 3 bases, leaving 7 bases not matched to a gene. Germline V gene lookup returns CDR1 SGHDT and CDR2 YYEEEE. The DNA of the CDR3 is TGTGCCAGCAGCTTCCGGACAGGGCTTATCTACGAGCAGTACTTC. Encoded protein: CASSFRTGLIYEQYF.

This chain connects TRBV9 to TRBJ2-7; a weak D match, TRBD1 (6 bases). Germline CDR1 is SGDLS and CDR2 is YYNGEE. V was cut by 4 bases and J by 4 bases, with 18 bases left in between. This CDR3 has 15 amino acids. CDR3 amino acids: CASSLRDTSVYEQYF. The DNA of the CDR3 is TGTGCCAGCAGCCTTCGGGACACCTCGGTGTACGAGCAGTACTTC.

The V call is TRBV30, the J call TRBJ1-6; TRBD1 aligns across 9 bases. Trimming removed 4 bases from V and 9 bases from J; junction bases left unmatched: 7. The CDR3 length is 14 residues. Per the germline V gene, CDR1 is GTSNPN and CDR2 is SVGIG (reference sequence). The CDR3 loop is CAWTGTGFGSPLHF. CDR3 nucleotide sequence: TGTGCCTGGACCGGGACAGGGTTCGGTTCACCCCTCCACTTT. Based on the CDR3 plus reference TRBV30 and TRBJ1-6, the full variable domain is SQTIHQWPATLVQPVGSPLSLECTVEGTSNPNLYWYRQAAGRGLQLLFYSVGIGQISSEVPQNLSASRPQDRQFILSSKKLLLSDSGFYLCAWTGTGFGSPLHFGNGTRLTVT.

The rearrangement links TRBV5-4 to TRBJ2-7, with TRBD1 matching 11 bases. CDR3 length: 16 residues. V was clipped by 4 bases and J by 3 bases; unmatched bases: 9. Looked up from germline, CDR1 is SGHNT and CDR2 is YYREEE (reference sequence). The CDR3 here is CASSPFSGTGGYEQYF. The CDR3 nucleotides are TGTGCCAGCAGCCCCTTTTCCGGGACAGGGGGCTACGAGCAGTACTTC. Complete variable domain (other parts from reference TRBV5-4 and TRBJ2-7): ETGVTQSPTHLIKTRGQQVTLRCSSQSGHNTVSWYQQALGQGPQFIFQYYREEENGRGNFPPRFSGLQFPNYSSELNVNALELDDSALYLCASSPFSGTGGYEQYFGPGTRLTVT.